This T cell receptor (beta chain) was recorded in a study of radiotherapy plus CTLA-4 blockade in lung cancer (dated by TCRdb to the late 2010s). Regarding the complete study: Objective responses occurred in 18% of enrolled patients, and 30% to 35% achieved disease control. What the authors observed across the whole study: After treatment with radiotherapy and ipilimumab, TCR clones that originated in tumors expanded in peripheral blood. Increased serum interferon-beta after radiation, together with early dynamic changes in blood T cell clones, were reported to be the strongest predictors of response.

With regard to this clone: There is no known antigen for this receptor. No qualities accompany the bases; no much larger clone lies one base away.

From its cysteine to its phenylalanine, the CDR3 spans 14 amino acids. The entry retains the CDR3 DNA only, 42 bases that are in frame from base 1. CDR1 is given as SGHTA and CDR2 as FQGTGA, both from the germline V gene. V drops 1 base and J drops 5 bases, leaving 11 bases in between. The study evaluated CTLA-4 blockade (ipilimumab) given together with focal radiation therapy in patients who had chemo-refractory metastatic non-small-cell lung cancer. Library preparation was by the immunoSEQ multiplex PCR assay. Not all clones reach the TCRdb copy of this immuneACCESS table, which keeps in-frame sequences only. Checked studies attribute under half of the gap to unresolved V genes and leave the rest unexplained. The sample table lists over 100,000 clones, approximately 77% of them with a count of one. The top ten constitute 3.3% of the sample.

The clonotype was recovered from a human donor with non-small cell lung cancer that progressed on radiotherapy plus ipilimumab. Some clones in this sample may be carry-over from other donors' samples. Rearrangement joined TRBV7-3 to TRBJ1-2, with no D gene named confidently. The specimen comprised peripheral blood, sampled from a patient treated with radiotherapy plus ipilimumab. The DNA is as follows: TGTGCCAGCAGCTTAAACTGGGATACGTATGGCTACACCTTC. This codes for CASSLNWDTYGYTF.